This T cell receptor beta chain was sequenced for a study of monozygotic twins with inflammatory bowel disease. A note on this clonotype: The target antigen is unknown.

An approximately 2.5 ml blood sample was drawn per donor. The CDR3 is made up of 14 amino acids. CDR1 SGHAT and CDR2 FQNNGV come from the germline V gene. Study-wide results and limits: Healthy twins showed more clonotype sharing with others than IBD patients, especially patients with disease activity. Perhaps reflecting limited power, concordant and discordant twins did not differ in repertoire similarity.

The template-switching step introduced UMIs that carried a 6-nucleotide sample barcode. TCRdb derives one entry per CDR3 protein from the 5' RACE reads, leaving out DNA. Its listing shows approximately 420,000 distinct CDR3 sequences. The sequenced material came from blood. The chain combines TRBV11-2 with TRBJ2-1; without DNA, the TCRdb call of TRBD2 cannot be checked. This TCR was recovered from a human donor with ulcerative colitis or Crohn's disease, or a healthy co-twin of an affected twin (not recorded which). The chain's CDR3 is CASSPVAGYNEQFF.